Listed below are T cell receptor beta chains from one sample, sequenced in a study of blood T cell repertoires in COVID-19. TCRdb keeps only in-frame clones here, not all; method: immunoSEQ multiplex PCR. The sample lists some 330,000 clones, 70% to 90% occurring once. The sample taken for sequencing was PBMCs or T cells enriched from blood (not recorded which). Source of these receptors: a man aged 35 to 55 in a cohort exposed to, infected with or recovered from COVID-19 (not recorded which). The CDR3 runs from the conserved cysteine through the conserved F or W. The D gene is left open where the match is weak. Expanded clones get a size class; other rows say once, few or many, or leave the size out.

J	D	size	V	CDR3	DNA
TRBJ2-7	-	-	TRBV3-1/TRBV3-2	CASSQDPQGFYEQYF	TGTGCCAGCAGCCAAGATCCACAGGGCTTCTACGAGCAGTACTTC
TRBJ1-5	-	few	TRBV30	CAWSSASNQPQHF	TGTGCCTGGAGTAGCGCTAGCAATCAGCCCCAGCATTTT
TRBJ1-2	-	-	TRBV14	CASSQFGGYTF	TGTGCCAGCAGCCAATTCGGTGGCTACACCTTC
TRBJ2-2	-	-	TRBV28	CASSLLLNTGELFF	TGTGCCAGCAGTTTATTACTAAACACCGGGGAGCTGTTTTTT
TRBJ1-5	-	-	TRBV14	CASSQGGGGSNQPQHF	TGTGCCAGCAGCCAAGGGGGGGGAGGGAGCAATCAGCCCCAGCATTTT
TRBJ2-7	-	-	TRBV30	CAWRPQGPSYEQYF	TGTGCCTGGAGGCCCCAGGGGCCCTCCTACGAGCAGTACTTC
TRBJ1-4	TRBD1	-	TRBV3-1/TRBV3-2	CASSQRSTGGSEKLFF	TGTGCCAGCAGCCAACGCTCTACAGGGGGGAGTGAAAAACTGTTTTTT
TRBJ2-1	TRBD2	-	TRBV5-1	CASSKTGTSGVNEQFF	TGCGCCAGCAGCAAGACCGGGACTAGCGGGGTCAATGAGCAGTTCTTC
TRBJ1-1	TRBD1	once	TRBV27	CASYRDRMNTEAFF	TGTGCCAGTTATAGGGACAGAATGAACACTGAAGCTTTCTTT
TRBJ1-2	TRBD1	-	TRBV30	CAWIPPWTGGDYGYTF	TGTGCCTGGATCCCCCCCTGGACAGGGGGCGACTATGGCTACACCTTC
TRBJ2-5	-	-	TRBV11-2	CASSPGHLQETQYF	TGTGCCAGCAGCCCGGGACACCTCCAAGAGACCCAGTACTTC
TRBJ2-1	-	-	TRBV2	CASSEQRLAGEQFF	TGTGCCAGCAGTGAACAGCGGCTAGCCGGCGAGCAGTTCTTC
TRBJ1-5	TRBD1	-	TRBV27	CASSFLTGDQPQHF	TGTGCCAGCAGTTTTCTAACAGGGGATCAGCCCCAGCATTTT
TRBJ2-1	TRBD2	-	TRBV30	CAWRGTSGSLRDNEQFF	TGTGCCTGGAGAGGGACTAGCGGGAGCCTCAGGGACAATGAGCAGTTCTTC
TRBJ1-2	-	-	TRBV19	CASSPRQDYGYTF	TGTGCCAGTAGTCCACGACAGGACTATGGCTACACCTTC
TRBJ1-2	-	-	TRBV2	CASRGTGEYYGYTF	TGTGCCAGCAGGGGGACGGGGGAATACTATGGCTACACCTTC
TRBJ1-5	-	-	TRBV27	CASSLFGTTLDSNQPQHF	TGTGCCAGCAGTTTATTCGGGACTACCTTGGATAGCAATCAGCCCCAGCATTTT
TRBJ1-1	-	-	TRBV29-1	CSVVRQENTEAFF	TGCAGCGTTGTTAGGCAGGAGAACACTGAAGCTTTCTTT
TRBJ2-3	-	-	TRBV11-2	CASSLAGVDTQYF	TGTGCCAGCAGCTTAGCGGGAGTAGATACGCAGTATTTT
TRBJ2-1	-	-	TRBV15	CATSRGGLSYNEQFF	TGTGCCACCAGCAGAGGGGGACTTTCCTACAATGAGCAGTTCTTC
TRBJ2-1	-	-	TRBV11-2	CASSVGLAGLPHNEQFF	TGTGCCAGCAGCGTAGGACTGGCGGGACTCCCGCACAATGAGCAGTTCTTC
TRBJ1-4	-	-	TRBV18	CASSPPGAVATNEKLFF	TGTGCCAGCTCACCACCTGGAGCCGTTGCAACTAATGAAAAACTGTTTTTT
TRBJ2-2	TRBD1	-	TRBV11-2	CASSLGRQGRSGELFF	TGTGCCAGCAGCTTAGGTAGACAGGGGCGATCCGGGGAGCTGTTTTTT
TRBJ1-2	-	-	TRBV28	CASSLRRGPNYGYTF	TGTGCCAGCAGTTTAAGGAGGGGACCTAACTATGGCTACACCTTC
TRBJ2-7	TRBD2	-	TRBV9	CASSPGGRVEQYF	TGTGCCAGCAGCCCGGGGGGGCGAGTCGAGCAGTACTTC
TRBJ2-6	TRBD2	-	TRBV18	CASSPSGVGANVLTF	TGTGCCAGCTCCCCCAGCGGGGTCGGGGCCAACGTCCTGACTTTC
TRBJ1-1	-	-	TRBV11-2	CASSFIGAPEAFF	TGTGCCAGCAGCTTCATTGGGGCCCCTGAAGCTTTCTTT
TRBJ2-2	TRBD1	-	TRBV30	CASGTGSLPGELFF	TGTGCCTCCGGGACAGGGAGCCTCCCCGGGGAGCTGTTTTTT
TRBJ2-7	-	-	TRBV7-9	CASSPKGLHYEQYF	TGTGCCAGCAGCCCGAAGGGACTCCACTACGAGCAGTACTTC
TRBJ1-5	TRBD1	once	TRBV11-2	CASSLGSRGQYQPQHF	TGTGCCAGCAGCTTAGGCTCCAGGGGGCAGTATCAGCCCCAGCATTTT
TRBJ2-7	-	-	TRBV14	CASSPGREQYF	TGTGCCAGCAGTCCTGGCCGCGAGCAGTACTTC
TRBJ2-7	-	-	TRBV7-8	CASSLGRRGPYEQYF	TGTGCCAGCAGCTTAGGTAGGAGGGGCCCGTACGAGCAGTACTTC
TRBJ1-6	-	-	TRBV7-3	CASSITGWNSPLHF	TGTGCCAGCAGCATTACAGGGTGGAATTCACCCCTCCACTTT
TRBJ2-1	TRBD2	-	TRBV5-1	CASSSHLAGGINEQFF	TGCGCCAGCAGCTCTCACCTAGCGGGAGGGATAAATGAGCAGTTCTTC
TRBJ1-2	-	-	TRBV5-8	CASSLRLGSSGYTF	TGTGCCAGCAGCTTGCGGCTGGGGAGTAGTGGCTACACCTTC
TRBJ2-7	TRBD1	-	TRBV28	CASSRLTGRVEQYF	TGTGCCAGCAGTCGCCTGACAGGGAGAGTCGAGCAGTACTTC
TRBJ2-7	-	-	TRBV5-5	CASSPDIEQYF	TGTGCCAGCAGCCCAGATATAGAGCAGTACTTC
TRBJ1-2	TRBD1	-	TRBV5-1	CASSLLPGQGHGYTF	TGCGCCAGCAGCTTGCTACCGGGACAGGGCCATGGCTACACCTTC
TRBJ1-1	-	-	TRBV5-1	CASSLFAGWMNTEAFF	TGCGCCAGCAGCTTGTTCGCAGGTTGGATGAACACTGAAGCTTTCTTT
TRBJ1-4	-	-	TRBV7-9	CASSLSGGGLEKLFF	TGTGCCAGCAGCTTATCCGGAGGCGGGCTGGAAAAACTGTTTTTT
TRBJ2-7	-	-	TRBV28	CAVEKSESSYEQYF	TGTGCCGTGGAGAAAAGTGAGAGCTCCTACGAGCAGTACTTC
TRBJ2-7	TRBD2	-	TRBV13	CASSSVGGGRSYEQYF	TGTGCCAGCAGCTCGGTGGGTGGCGGGAGATCCTACGAGCAGTACTTC
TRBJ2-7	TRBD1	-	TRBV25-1	CASSIRRGQGSGEQYF	TGTGCCAGCAGTATCCGCCGGGGACAGGGAAGTGGCGAGCAGTACTTC
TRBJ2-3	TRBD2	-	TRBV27	CASSPSGGRGGRAGADTQYF	TGTGCCAGCAGTCCTTCCGGGGGGCGAGGCGGGAGGGCCGGTGCAGATACGCAGTATTTT
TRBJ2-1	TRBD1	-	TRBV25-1	CASSEGETGHVNEQFF	TGTGCCAGCAGTGAGGGGGAGACAGGGCATGTCAATGAGCAGTTCTTC
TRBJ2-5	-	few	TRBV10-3	CAISESGTTGIQYF	TGTGCCATCAGTGAGTCGGGCACAACGGGGATCCAGTACTTC
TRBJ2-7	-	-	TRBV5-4	CASSRKASVIRQYF	TGTGCCAGCAGCCGGAAGGCTAGCGTTATCAGGCAGTACTTC
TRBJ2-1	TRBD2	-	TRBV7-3	CASSRTSGSSYNEQFF	TGTGCCAGCAGCAGGACTAGCGGGAGTTCGTACAATGAGCAGTTCTTC
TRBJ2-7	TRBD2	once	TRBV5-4	CASSGMVRTSGTTYEQYF	TGTGCCAGCAGCGGGATGGTCCGGACTAGCGGGACGACCTACGAGCAGTACTTC
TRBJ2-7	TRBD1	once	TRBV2	CAVTGTGNAYEQYF	TGTGCCGTAACCGGGACAGGGAATGCCTACGAGCAGTACTTC
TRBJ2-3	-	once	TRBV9	CASSEGTLDSTDTQYF	TGTGCCAGCAGCGAAGGGACACTAGATAGCACAGATACGCAGTATTTT
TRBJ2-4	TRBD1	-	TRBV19	CASSGGGNIQYF	TGTGCCAGTTCAGGGGGTGGGAACATTCAGTACTTC
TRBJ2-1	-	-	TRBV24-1	CATSDNNEQFF	TGTGCCACCAGTGACAACAATGAGCAGTTCTTC
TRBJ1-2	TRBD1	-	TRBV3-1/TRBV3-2	CASSQSRTGWEFGYTF	TGTGCCAGCAGCCAGTCGCGGACAGGGTGGGAGTTTGGCTACACCTTC
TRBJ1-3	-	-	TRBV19	CASSPPGQSGNTIYF	TGTGCCAGTAGCCCCCCGGGACAAAGTGGAAACACCATATATTTT
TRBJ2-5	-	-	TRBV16	CASSQYPQGARETQYF	TGTGCCAGCAGCCAATATCCACAAGGGGCGAGGGAGACCCAGTACTTC
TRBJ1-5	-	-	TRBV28	CASSFGVSNQPQHF	TGTGCCAGCAGTTTCGGGGTTTCCAATCAGCCCCAGCATTTT